The rows below give T cell receptor beta chains drawn from one sample of a study of CD8 T cells in ankylosing spondylitis. Using its own MiXCR run on the 5' RACE reads, TCRdb lists one record per CDR3 protein. The repertoire consists of 250,000 to 300,000 distinct CDR3 sequences, with about 18% occurring once and the leading ten covering 25% to 40%. Sequencing was done on a sample of blood, either unsorted or a sorted T cell fraction (not recorded which). Receptor source: a male donor with ankylosing spondylitis or in good health (not recorded which). Each CDR3 is given with its conserved first and last residue. A D gene is named only where the DNA matches it firmly. For some rows the clone size is stated as once, few or many, or as a class when expanded; others skip it.

TRBJ2-7 . . TRBV7-9 CASSPPVGGYEQYF TGTGCCAGCAGCCCCCCGGTGGGGGGCTACGAGCAGTACTTC
TRBJ1-1 . once TRBV28 CASSSWGAPTEAFF TGTGCCAGCAGTTCATGGGGGGCTCCCACTGAAGCTTTCTTT
TRBJ2-1 TRBD2 few TRBV2 CASKPQSVWGLEGNEQFF TGTGCCAGCAAGCCGCAATCCGTGTGGGGACTAGAGGGGAATGAGCAGTTCTTC
TRBJ1-5 . . TRBV20-1 CSAVGPGGQPQHF TGCAGTGCTGTCGGGCCTGGGGGTCAGCCCCAGCATTTT
TRBJ2-7 . . TRBV28 CAIGSRSSYEQYF TGTGCCATCGGAAGTAGGAGCTCCTACGAGCAGTACTTC
TRBJ1-5 . . TRBV7-2 CASSLSRYSNQPQHF TGTGCCAGCAGCTTAAGTAGATATAGCAATCAGCCCCAGCATTTT
TRBJ2-2 TRBD1 few TRBV4-3 CASSQGTDRGRTGELFF TGCGCCAGCAGCCAAGGGACGGACAGGGGGCGAACCGGGGAGCTGTTTTTT
TRBJ2-2 . . TRBV4-1 CASSLPGGEDTGELFF TGCGCCAGCAGCCTCCCCGGGGGCGAGGACACCGGGGAGCTGTTTTTT
TRBJ2-5 . few TRBV7-2 CASSSLEPGNF TGTGCCAGCAGCTCCCTAGAGCCGGGAAACTTC
TRBJ1-1 . . TRBV27 CASSPYREVNTEAFF TGTGCCAGCAGCCCATACAGGGAGGTGAACACTGAAGCTTTCTTT
TRBJ1-5 TRBD1 . TRBV3-1 CASSLLAGGQPQHF TGTGCCAGCAGCCTACTCGCAGGGGGTCAGCCCCAGCATTTT
TRBJ2-7 TRBD2 . TRBV4-3 CASSQDVGLAGRTYEQYF TGCGCCAGCAGCCAAGATGTGGGACTAGCGGGGAGAACCTACGAGCAGTACTTC
TRBJ2-3 . . TRBV12-3/TRBV12-4 CASRTPVDTQYF TGTGCCAGCAGGACTCCCGTAGATACGCAGTATTTT
TRBJ2-1 TRBD1 . TRBV20-1 CSARAADRDPEQFF TGCAGTGCTAGGGCCGCGGACAGGGATCCTGAGCAGTTCTTC
TRBJ2-5 . . TRBV7-2 CASSQSSALQETQYF TGTGCCAGCAGCCAGTCTAGCGCTCTCCAAGAGACCCAGTACTTC
TRBJ2-2 . . TRBV20-1 CSARVLDTGELFF TGCAGTGCTAGAGTACTGGACACCGGGGAGCTGTTTTTT
TRBJ2-3 TRBD1 . TRBV12-5 CASGLGTGFLADTQYF TGTGCTAGTGGTTTAGGGACAGGGTTTTTGGCAGATACGCAGTATTTT
TRBJ1-2 . few TRBV12-3/TRBV12-4 CASSFGGDRSLPGYTF TGTGCCAGCAGTTTTGGAGGCGACAGAAGCCTTCCCGGCTACACCTTC
TRBJ2-1 . many TRBV7-8 CASSLGPGERREQFF TGTGCCAGCAGCTTAGGTCCCGGAGAGCGCCGAGAGCAGTTCTTC
TRBJ1-1 . . TRBV4-3 CASSQDRGMTTEAFF TGCGCCAGCAGCCAAGACCGGGGTATGACCACTGAAGCTTTCTTT
TRBJ1-5 . few TRBV12-3/TRBV12-4 CASSFQGPNQPQHF TGTGCCAGCAGTTTTCAGGGGCCCAATCAGCCCCAGCATTTT
TRBJ1-1 . . TRBV20-1 CSARDWPTNTEAFF TGCAGTGCTAGAGACTGGCCTACGAACACTGAAGCTTTCTTT
TRBJ2-5 . . TRBV4-3 CASSQDWASWGQETQYF TGCGCCAGCAGCCAAGATTGGGCGAGCTGGGGACAAGAGACCCAGTACTTC
TRBJ2-3 . many TRBV29-1 CSVEVLETDTQYF TGCAGCGTTGAAGTCCTGGAGACAGATACGCAGTATTTT
TRBJ2-1 . . TRBV5-1 CASSANRAQPIVEQFF TGCGCCAGCAGCGCGAATCGGGCCCAACCCATTGTTGAGCAGTTCTTC
TRBJ2-7 TRBD2 many TRBV20-1 CSARGRTSVYEQYF TGCAGTGCCCGGGGGAGGACTAGCGTGTACGAGCAGTACTTC
TRBJ1-3 . . TRBV11-1 CASSLARGDSGNTIYF TGTGCCAGCAGCTTAGCGCGGGGAGACTCTGGAAACACCATATATTTT
TRBJ1-2 . . TRBV6-1 CASSVGVNYGYTF TGTGCCAGCAGTGTCGGAGTTAACTATGGCTACACCTTC
TRBJ2-5 TRBD1 . TRBV12-3/TRBV12-4 CASQNSHDRVVQETQYF TGTGCCAGCCAAAACTCACACGACAGGGTCGTCCAAGAGACCCAGTACTTC
TRBJ1-2 TRBD1 many TRBV28 CASRPTTGGNGYTF TGTGCCAGCAGACCAACTACAGGGGGCAATGGCTACACCTTC
TRBJ2-1 . many TRBV6-1 CASSEHGESNEQFF TGTGCCAGCAGTGAACACGGGGAGTCCAATGAGCAGTTCTTC
TRBJ2-7 . many TRBV28 CASSLGNYEQYF TGTGCCAGCAGTCTAGGAAACTACGAGCAGTACTTC
TRBJ2-1 . many TRBV4-3 CASSQDETSSYNEQFF TGCGCCAGCAGCCAAGATGAAACCAGCTCCTACAATGAGCAGTTCTTC
TRBJ2-5 TRBD1 few TRBV29-1 CSVVPGQRLGETQYF TGCAGCGTGGTACCGGGACAGAGACTGGGGGAGACCCAGTACTTC
TRBJ2-1 . . TRBV10-3 CAISEGVYNEQFF TGTGCCATCAGTGAGGGAGTATACAATGAGCAGTTCTTC
TRBJ2-1 TRBD2 many TRBV20-1 CSARDPLAGTYNNEQFF TGCAGTGCTAGAGATCCACTAGCGGGTACTTATAACAATGAGCAGTTCTTC
TRBJ2-3 TRBD2 few TRBV4-1 CASSQASGRAIDTQYF TGCGCCAGCAGCCAAGCCAGCGGGAGGGCTATAGATACGCAGTATTTT
TRBJ2-7 . many TRBV20-1 CSARASGREYEQYF TGCAGTGCTAGAGCATCGGGACGGGAGTACGAGCAGTACTTC
TRBJ2-7 TRBD2 . TRBV4-1 CASSQEGSSGFYEQYF TGCGCCAGCAGCCAAGAAGGATCTAGCGGCTTCTACGAGCAGTACTTC
TRBJ1-5 TRBD1 . TRBV6-1 CASRSTGASYPQPQHF TGTGCCAGCAGATCAACAGGGGCCTCGTACCCTCAGCCCCAGCATTTT
TRBJ2-2 . few TRBV4-2 CASSQEVNGAEYTGELFF TGTGCCAGCAGCCAAGAGGTAAATGGTGCGGAATACACCGGGGAGCTGTTTTTT
TRBJ2-1 . once TRBV5-1 CASSPSNNNEQFF TGCGCCAGCAGCCCTAGCAATAACAATGAGCAGTTCTTC
TRBJ2-7 TRBD1 . TRBV7-9 CASSSGTGGPFYEQYF TGTGCCAGCAGCTCAGGTACAGGGGGACCTTTCTACGAGCAGTACTTC